The 4 T cell receptor beta chains listed next were all sequenced from one sample in a study of T cell repertoires in cytomegalovirus infection. TCRdb used MiXCR to reprocess the reads, holding one entry per CDR3 protein. The repertoire includes roughly 990,000 distinct CDR3 sequences, approximately 33% of them detected once, and 10% to 15% sits in the top ten. The antigens for these receptors are not known. Source: cultured CD8+ T cells from PBMCs, taken from culture after CMV antigen stimulation. These receptor sequences come from a human donor in good health (CMV status not recorded). Some clones in this sample may be carry-over from other donors' samples.

CDR3 loop: CSVGGHSDTQYF. The CDR3 DNA is TGCAGCGTTGGGGGGCACTCAGATACGCAGTATTTT. The chain combines TRBV29-1 with TRBJ2-3; possibly TRBD1 for D (6 bases). Per germline, CDR1 SQVTM and CDR2 ANQGSEA. The CDR3 is made up of 12 amino acids. V lost 4 bases to trimming and J lost 4 bases, with 9 bases between them.

The chain links TRBV6-2 or TRBV6-3 to TRBJ1-1; D gene unclear. This CDR3 contains 16 residues. Trimming removed 2 bases at V and 3 bases at J, with 16 bases between. Germline CDR1 and CDR2: MNHEY and SVGEGT. CDR3: CASSYAFRRPDTEAFF. CDR3 nucleotide sequence: TGTGCCAGCAGTTACGCCTTCAGGAGACCGGACACTGAAGCTTTCTTT.

This clonotype was found a few times. The rearrangement joins TRBV6-2 or TRBV6-3 to TRBJ2-3, with 9 bases matching TRBD2. The CDR3 is 16 residues long. CDR1 and CDR2 (germline): MNHEY, SVGEGT. The ends lost 6 bases at V and 4 bases at J; junction bases unmatched: 11. CDR3 residues: CASRLSSRGGPDTQYF. The CDR3 coding sequence is TGTGCCAGCAGACTTTCGTCGCGGGGGGGCCCAGATACGCAGTATTTT.

The V gene is TRBV19, the J gene TRBJ2-2; D gene unclear. The CDR3 runs 13 residues. Deletions cut 3 bases from V and 1 base from J, with 3 bases between. CDR1 is LNHDA, CDR2 SQIVND, per germline (reference sequence). The CDR3 is CASSIMNTGELFF. CDR3 in DNA: TGTGCCAGTAGTATTATGAACACCGGGGAGCTGTTTTTT. The variable domain in full, with the rest retrieved from reference TRBV19 and TRBJ2-2, is DGGITQSPKYLFRKEGQNVTLSCEQNLNHDAMYWYRQDPGQGLRLIYYSQIVNDFQKGDIAEGYSVSREKKESFPLTVTSAQKNPTAFYLCASSIMNTGELFFGEGSRLTVL.